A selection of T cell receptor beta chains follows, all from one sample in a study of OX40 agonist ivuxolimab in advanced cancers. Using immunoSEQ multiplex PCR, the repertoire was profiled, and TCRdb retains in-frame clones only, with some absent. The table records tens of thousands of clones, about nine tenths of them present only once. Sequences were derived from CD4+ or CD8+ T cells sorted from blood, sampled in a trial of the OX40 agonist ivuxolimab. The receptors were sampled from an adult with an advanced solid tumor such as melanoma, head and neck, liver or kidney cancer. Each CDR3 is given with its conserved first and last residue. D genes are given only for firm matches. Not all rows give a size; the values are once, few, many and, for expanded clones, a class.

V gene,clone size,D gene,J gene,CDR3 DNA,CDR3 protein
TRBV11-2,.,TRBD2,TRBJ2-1,TGTGCCAGCAGCCTAGCGGACACGTCCTACAATGAGCAGTTCTTC,CASSLADTSYNEQFF
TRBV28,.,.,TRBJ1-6,TGTGCCAGCAATCGGCAGTCCTATAATTCACCCCTCCACTTT,CASNRQSYNSPLHF
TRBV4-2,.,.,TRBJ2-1,TGTGCCAGCAGCCAAGATGTGTTGGTCTCGTTAAGGAATGAGCAGTTCTTC,CASSQDVLVSLRNEQFF
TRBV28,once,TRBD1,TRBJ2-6,TGTGCCAGCAGTGTAACAGGGGGAGCTGGGGCCAACGTCCTGACTTTC,CASSVTGGAGANVLTF
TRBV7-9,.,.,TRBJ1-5,TGCGCCAGCAGCCAAGATAGGTCCCTCGGCAATCAGCCCCAGCATTTT,CASSQDRSLGNQPQHF
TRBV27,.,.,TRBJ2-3,TGTGCCAGCACCGGGTACGATTCCGCAGATACGCAGTATTTT,CASTGYDSADTQYF
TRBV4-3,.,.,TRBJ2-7,TGCGCCAGCAGCCAAGGATGGAGCTCCTACGAGCAGTACTTC,CASSQGWSSYEQYF
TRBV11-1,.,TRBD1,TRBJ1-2,TGTGCCAGCAGCTTAGTGGGACAGGCCAATGTACATGGCTACACCTTC,CASSLVGQANVHGYTF
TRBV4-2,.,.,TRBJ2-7,TGTGCCAGCAGCCAAGATGGGCCCAGGGACGGGCAGTACTTC,CASSQDGPRDGQYF
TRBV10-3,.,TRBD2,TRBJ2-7,TGTGCCATCAGAAACTACACAGGGCTAGCGGGAATCGAGCAGTACTTC,CAIRNYTGLAGIEQYF
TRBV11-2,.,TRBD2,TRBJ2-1,TGTGCCAGCAGCCACGGAACTAGCGTCCGCTCCTACAATGAGCAGTTCTTC,CASSHGTSVRSYNEQFF
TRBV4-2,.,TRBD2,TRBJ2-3,TGTGCCAGCAGCCAAGGGGCTAGCGGGAGTGAAGATACGCAGTATTTT,CASSQGASGSEDTQYF
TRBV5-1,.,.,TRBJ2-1,TGCGCCAGCAGCTTGTCCGGGGATTTCTACAATGAGCAGTTCTTC,CASSLSGDFYNEQFF
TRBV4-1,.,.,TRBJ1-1,TGCGCCAGCAGCCAAGATCCGGGAGCGAACACTGAAGCTTTCTTT,CASSQDPGANTEAFF
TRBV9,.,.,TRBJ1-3,TGTGCCAGCAGCGTAGATTTCTCTGGAAACACCATATATTTT,CASSVDFSGNTIYF
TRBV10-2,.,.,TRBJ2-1,TGCGCCAGCAGTGAAACGGAGGACCATGAGCAGTTCTTC,CASSETEDHEQFF
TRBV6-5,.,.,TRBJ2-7,TGTGCCAGCAGTTACCCCGACACGATCTACGAGCAGTACTTC,CASSYPDTIYEQYF